This is a list of T cell receptor beta chains from one sample in a study of blood T cells in healthy people across ages. TCRdb itself ran the 5' RACE reads through MiXCR, one entry per CDR3 protein. The profile shows hundreds of thousands of distinct CDR3 sequences, approximately 25% of them singletons. The sample was also reused in another study, on T cells of mothers and their children.

The source material was blood. The receptors shown here come from a boy younger than 18 in good health. Both conserved end residues are trimmed from each CDR3. Size values are once, few and many counts, or a class for expanded clones, and some rows have none.

CDR3aa	v_gene	j_gene	abundance
SAWDVRENNEQF	TRBV20-1	TRBJ2-1	.
ASSSRQLLTGELF	TRBV28	TRBJ2-2	few
SARSGNTIY	TRBV20-1	TRBJ1-3	few
ASTAAGPNEKLF	TRBV27	TRBJ1-4	.
ASRPSGLSPRGETQY	TRBV7-8	TRBJ2-5	few
ASSFWASWETQY	TRBV28	TRBJ2-5	few
SVGLAGNPYEQY	TRBV29-1	.	.
ASSSVRDRAADTQY	TRBV6-5	TRBJ2-3	.
ASGSDGGSGANVLT	TRBV12-5	TRBJ2-6	.
ASKLRGQYEQY	TRBV6-5	TRBJ2-7	.
ASSQQGKQKLF	TRBV12-3/TRBV12-4	TRBJ1-4	.
ASSFWGRVTNTEAF	TRBV7-9	TRBJ1-1	.
ASSDPGRLNIQY	TRBV5-4	TRBJ2-4	few
ASTTGQGLMSGYT	TRBV5-4	TRBJ1-2	.
SARTTSGREQY	TRBV20-1	TRBJ2-7	few
ASSQGQGNYGYT	TRBV7-2	TRBJ1-2	few
ASSQGIDSGANVLT	TRBV4-2	TRBJ2-6	.
ASSFRSRATNTGELF	TRBV5-5	TRBJ2-2	few
ASRMIGTRSYNEQF	TRBV11-2	TRBJ2-1	.
ASSSPLSYGYT	TRBV6-5	TRBJ1-2	.
ASTIAGTSGGETQY	TRBV7-2	TRBJ2-5	.
ASSENLSSNGYT	TRBV13	TRBJ1-2	.
ASSFAGLAGTTQY	TRBV28	TRBJ2-3	.
ASSLVPKAGGPYTQY	TRBV7-9	TRBJ2-3	.
ASSLGLANGDAQY	TRBV12-3/TRBV12-4	TRBJ2-3	.
ASSVLGGRMETQY	TRBV9	TRBJ2-5	few
ASTLSAGTHYNEQF	TRBV6-5	TRBJ2-1	few
ASSQVGAGAYEQY	TRBV4-2	TRBJ2-7	few
ASSPRTGPVILNIQY	TRBV11-2	TRBJ2-4	.
ASSFEPSSYNEQF	TRBV7-6	TRBJ2-1	.
ASSLDGGVWETQY	TRBV11-2	TRBJ2-5	.
SASRLAGKETQY	TRBV20-1	TRBJ2-5	many
ASSLGPGYT	TRBV7-2	TRBJ1-2	once
ASSPARGGGANTRELF	TRBV11-3	TRBJ2-2	.
ASSLYLGAHNEQF	TRBV5-1	.	few
ASSLISSTNYGYT	TRBV12-3/TRBV12-4	TRBJ1-2	few
ASSLGQGARNQPQH	TRBV7-2	TRBJ1-5	.
ATSKVAGVEQF	TRBV15	TRBJ2-1	.
ASRLLTVYNEQF	TRBV6-1	TRBJ2-1	.
ASSQRGSGQY	TRBV3-1	.	.
ASRPPGTENIQY	TRBV6-2/TRBV6-3	TRBJ2-4	.
ASSPPLGEGPHEQF	TRBV18	.	.
ASSFPRTGTHEQF	TRBV28	.	.
ASSLYKPAWASPLH	TRBV28	TRBJ1-6	.